This TCR beta chain was sequenced during a study of identical twins. Study-level points and caveats: Cross-sectional statistical analysis, not tracking of the same donors, underpinned the conclusions. For zero-insertion analyses, partial confounding could come from invariant MAIT and iNKT cells.

This CDR3 has 16 amino acids. Trimming took 3 bases from V and 9 from J; bases not matched to a gene: 14. Germline-derived CDR1 and CDR2 are SGHTA and FQGTGA. A word on this clonotype: Its antigen is as yet unknown.

TCRdb analysed the 5' RACE reads with MiXCR anew, one entry per CDR3 protein. The sample contains nearly 650,000 distinct CDR3 sequences, under 8.5% of which appear only once. The same sample was also studied in work on yellow fever vaccine responses in identical twins.

The V and J genes are TRBV7-3 and TRBJ2-1, with 7 bases fitting TRBD2. The TCR was taken from a woman aged 18-35 years in good health. Sequenced: PBMCs. This chain's CDR3 is CASSLVAAGVGGEQFF. The CDR3 DNA reads as TGTGCCAGCAGCTTGGTAGCGGCGGGAGTCGGAGGTGAGCAGTTCTTC.